This T cell receptor beta chain was captured by sequencing in a study of T cell repertoires in cytomegalovirus infection. Study context: It can be stated that public TCR beta signatures indicated CMV infection as well as a matching HLA type.

The CDR3 sequence is 17 residues long. V was shortened by 1 base and J by 3 bases, with 16 bases between the two germline ends. CDR1 is SGHVS, CDR2 FQNEAQ, per germline. This clonotype was recorded at least ten times. What it binds is not known. TCRdb processed the reads anew with MiXCR; each CDR3 protein has one entry. In the table there are 740,000 or so distinct CDR3 sequences, 35% to 45% of which are singletons. Study-wide results and limits: Frequencies of public TCR beta families were cumulated, and this identified carriers of CMV plus the relevant HLA.

The sample taken for sequencing was PBMCs. J is TRBJ1-5 and V is TRBV7-8; D is possibly TRBD1 (5 bases). This TCR was sampled from a human donor in good health (CMV status not recorded). Some clones in this sample may be carry-over from other donors' samples. This chain's CDR3 is CASSLGQGLLYNQPQHF. The CDR3 nucleotides are TGTGCCAGCAGCTTAGGGCAGGGCTTACTTTACAATCAGCCCCAGCATTTT.